This T cell receptor beta chain was observed in a study of shared clonotypes between healthy human individuals. Study findings and constraints: Naive subsets tended to show greater estimated richness than memory subsets. Clonotypes shared by all four donors outscored non-shared clonotypes in generation probability. In a handful of donors, about 5% of naive CD4 clonotypes appeared in common.

Every immunoSEQ plate was one replicate of a subset's evenly spread DNA. Here immunoSEQ multiplex PCR was the method, and the copy in TCRdb shows in-frame clones only, minus some. The data show more than 2 million clones, with about 95% seen just once and roughly 0.13% held by the top ten. Worth noting for this clone: Its antigen is as yet unknown.

The CDR3 contains 16 residues. V lost 2 bases, J lost 7 bases, and 18 bases lay in between. Germline-derived CDR1 and CDR2 are LGHNA and YSLEER. Sequencing was carried out using naive CD4+ T cells sorted from blood. Stated subset: CD45RA+ positively selected. The chain uses TRBV4-3 and TRBJ2-1; D is possibly TRBD1 (7 bases). This receptor was identified in a man aged 18 to 29 in good health. CDR3 residues: CASSQSGAGGRNEQFF. CDR3 nucleotide sequence: TGCGCCAGCAGCCAATCGGGGGCAGGGGGAAGGAATGAGCAGTTCTTC.